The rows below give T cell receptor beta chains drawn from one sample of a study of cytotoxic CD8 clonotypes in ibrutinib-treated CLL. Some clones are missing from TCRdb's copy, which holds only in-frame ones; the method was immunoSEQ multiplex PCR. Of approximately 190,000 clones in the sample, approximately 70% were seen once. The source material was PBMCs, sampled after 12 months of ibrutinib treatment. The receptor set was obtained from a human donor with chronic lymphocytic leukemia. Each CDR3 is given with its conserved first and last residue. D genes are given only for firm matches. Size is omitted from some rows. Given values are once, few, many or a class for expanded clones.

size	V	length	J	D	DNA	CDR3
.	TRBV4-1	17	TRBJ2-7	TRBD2	TGCGCCAGCAGCCAAGAGTACACCGGGAGGGTTGTGCAAGAGCAGTACTTC	CASSQEYTGRVVQEQYF
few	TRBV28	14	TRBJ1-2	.	TGTGCCAGCAGTTTACTCGACAGGTCGTATGGCTACACCTTC	CASSLLDRSYGYTF
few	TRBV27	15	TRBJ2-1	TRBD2	TGTGCCAGCAGTTTAGAGGGCGGGGGGGCCCATGAGCAGTTCTTC	CASSLEGGGAHEQFF
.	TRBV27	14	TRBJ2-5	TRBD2	TGTGCCAGCAGTACCGGGACTAGCGAGAGAAAGAAGTACTTC	CASSTGTSERKKYF
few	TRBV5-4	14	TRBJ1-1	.	TGTGCCAGCAGCCAAGGGCAGGGCGAAACTGAAGCTTTCTTT	CASSQGQGETEAFF
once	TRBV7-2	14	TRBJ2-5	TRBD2	TGTGCCAGCAGCTTAGGCGGGAGGGCCGAGACCCAGTACTTC	CASSLGGRAETQYF
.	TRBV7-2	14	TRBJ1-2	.	TGTGCCAGCAGCTCGCACAGGACCCCCTGGGGCTACACCTTC	CASSSHRTPWGYTF
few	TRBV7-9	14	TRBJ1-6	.	TGTGCCAGCAGCTTAGAAGGGCCGGGGTCACCCCTCCACTTT	CASSLEGPGSPLHF
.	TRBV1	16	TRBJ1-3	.	TGCACCAGCAGCCGGACCGGACAGATCCCTGGAAACACCATATATTTT	CTSSRTGQIPGNTIYF
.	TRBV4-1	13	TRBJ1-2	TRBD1	TGCGCCAGCAGACAGGGGTTTGACTATGGCTACACCTTC	CASRQGFDYGYTF
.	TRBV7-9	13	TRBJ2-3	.	TGTGCCAGCGGCAGGCCAGGCACAGATACGCAGTATTTT	CASGRPGTDTQYF
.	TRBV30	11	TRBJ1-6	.	TGTGCCTGGAGTGTACGGGCGACCCTCCACTTT	CAWSVRATLHF
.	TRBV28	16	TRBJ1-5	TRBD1	TGTGCCAGCAGTCTAGGACAGGTCTTTAGCAATCAGCCCCAGCATTTT	CASSLGQVFSNQPQHF
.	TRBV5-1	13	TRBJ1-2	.	TGCGCCAGCAGTCCCGACAGTCGCTATGGCTACACCTTC	CASSPDSRYGYTF
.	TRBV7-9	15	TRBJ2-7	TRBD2	TGTGCCAGCAGCTTAAGCAGCGGGAGCTCCTACGAGCAGTACTTC	CASSLSSGSSYEQYF
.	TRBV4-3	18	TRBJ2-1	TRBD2	TGCGCCAGCAGCCAAGACGGACTAGCGGGAGTATCCTACAATGAGCAGTTCTTC	CASSQDGLAGVSYNEQFF
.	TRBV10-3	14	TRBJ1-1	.	TGTGCCATCAGTGCGGCCTCAAGCCGCACTGAAGCTTTCTTT	CAISAASSRTEAFF
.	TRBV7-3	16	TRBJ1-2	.	TGTGCCAGCAGCCTAGACAGTTCCCGCCCCGTCAATGGCTACACCTTC	CASSLDSSRPVNGYTF
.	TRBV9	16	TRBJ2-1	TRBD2	TGTGCCAGCAGCAATGGACTAGCGGGGGGTTATAATGAGCAGTTCTTC	CASSNGLAGGYNEQFF
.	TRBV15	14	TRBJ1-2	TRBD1	TGTGCCACCAGCCCCGGCAGACAGGGGCCTGGCTACACCTTC	CATSPGRQGPGYTF
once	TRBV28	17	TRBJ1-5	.	TGTGCCAGCAGTTTAAACCCGACAGGACGGGGCAATCAGCCCCAGCATTTT	CASSLNPTGRGNQPQHF
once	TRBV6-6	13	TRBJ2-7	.	TGTGCCAGCAGACACCCGGACGGCTACGAGCAGTACTTC	CASRHPDGYEQYF
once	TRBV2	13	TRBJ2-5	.	TGTGCCAGCAGTGAAGGCGCTCGGGAGACCCAGTACTTC	CASSEGARETQYF
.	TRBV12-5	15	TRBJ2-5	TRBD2	TGTGCTAGTGGTTTGTGGACTAGCGGCCAAGAGACCCAGTACTTC	CASGLWTSGQETQYF
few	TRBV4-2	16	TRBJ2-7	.	TGTGCCAGCAGCCAAGTACGGGTGACGGGACTTGGGGAGCAGTACTTC	CASSQVRVTGLGEQYF
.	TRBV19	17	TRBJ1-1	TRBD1	TGTGCCAGTAGTATCTTACTAACAGGGGGAGGGAACACTGAAGCTTTCTTT	CASSILLTGGGNTEAFF
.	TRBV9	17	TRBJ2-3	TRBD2	TGTGCCAGCAGCGTAGCCAGCCTAGCGGGCCCCACAGATACGCAGTATTTT	CASSVASLAGPTDTQYF
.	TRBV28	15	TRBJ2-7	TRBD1	TGTGCCAGCAGCCACGGGACAGGAGGGGCCTACGAGCAGTACTTC	CASSHGTGGAYEQYF
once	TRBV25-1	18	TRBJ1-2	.	TGTGCCAGCAGTGAATCCGGTGGTGGGACAACGCTTAACTATGGCTACACCTTC	CASSESGGGTTLNYGYTF
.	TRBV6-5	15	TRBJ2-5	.	TGTGCCAGCAGAGCCCGGGGCTGGGGAAAAGAGACCCAGTACTTC	CASRARGWGKETQYF
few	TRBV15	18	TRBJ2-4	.	TGTGCCACCAGCAGAGATCCTGGGGGAAGGGGCTTACAAAACATTCAGTACTTC	CATSRDPGGRGLQNIQYF
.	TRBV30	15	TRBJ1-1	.	TGTGCCTGGAGTCTTCCAATACATTTGAACACTGAAGCTTTCTTT	CAWSLPIHLNTEAFF
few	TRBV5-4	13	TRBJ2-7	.	TGTGCCAGCAGCTTCGGGGAGACCTACGAGCAGTACTTC	CASSFGETYEQYF
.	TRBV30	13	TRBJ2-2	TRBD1	TGTGCCTGGAGTGGACAGGGGGCCGGGGAGCTGTTTTTT	CAWSGQGAGELFF
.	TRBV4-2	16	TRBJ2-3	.	TGTGCCAGCAGCCAAGAACCGGCAGCTAGCACAGATACGCAGTATTTT	CASSQEPAASTDTQYF
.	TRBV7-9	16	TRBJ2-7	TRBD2	TGTGCCAGCAGCGAGATGTTTGCGGGAGGCTCCTACGAGCAGTACTTC	CASSEMFAGGSYEQYF
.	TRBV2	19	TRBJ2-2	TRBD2	TGTGCCAGCAAAGGTTTCGGACTAGCGGGGGGGCTGGGCACCGGGGAGCTGTTTTTT	CASKGFGLAGGLGTGELFF
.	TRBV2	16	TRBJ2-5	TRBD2	TGTGCCAGCAGTGAAGTAATAGCGGGAGGCCGAGAGACCCAGTACTTC	CASSEVIAGGRETQYF
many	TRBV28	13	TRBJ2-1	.	TGTGCCAGCAGTTTAAGTGGGGTGGGTGAGCAGTTCTTC	CASSLSGVGEQFF
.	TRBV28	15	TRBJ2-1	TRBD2	TGTGCCAGCAGTCTCAGCGGGGCAAGCGTTCTGAGGCAGTTCTTC	CASSLSGASVLRQFF